The 13 T cell receptor beta chains below all came from one sample that was sequenced in a study of molecular identifiers for immune sequencing clone quantification. From the PCR reads, TCRdb called clonotypes with MiXCR, one entry per CDR3 protein. The table shows 550,000 to 750,000 distinct CDR3 sequences, with 15% to 20% occurring only once. The sample was naive CD8+ T cells from blood, with Jurkat cell RNA spiked in. The subset denotes: FACS-sorted CD8+CD4-CCR7+CD45RA+ naive T cells. Source of these receptors: a human donor in good health. Some libraries in this study had Jurkat cell RNA spiked in.

The chain employs TRBV4-3 and TRBJ2-1; D is uncertain. The V gene's germline CDR1 is LGHNA and CDR2 YSLEER. V was cut by 0 bases and J by 8 bases, with 11 bases left in between. The CDR3 has 14 residues. The CDR3 loop is CASSQDEYVDEQFF. The CDR3 DNA is TGCGCCAGCAGCCAAGATGAGTATGTGGATGAGCAGTTCTTC.

This clonotype has just a few counts. The chain uses TRBV29-1 and TRBJ2-7, with 9 bases matching TRBD1. Germline lookup yields CDR1 SQVTM and CDR2 ANQGSEA. This CDR3 has 14 amino acids. The trim removed 7 bases at V and 6 bases at J, leaving 13 bases unmatched. This CDR3 is CSAEGDREGGEQYF. The CDR3 nucleotides read TGCAGCGCCGAAGGGGACAGGGAAGGGGGCGAGCAGTACTTC.

On this clonotype: Since a much larger clone is just one base distant, this may be a read error. The rearrangement joins TRBV7-9 to TRBJ2-3; weak D call: TRBD1 (5 bases). With the DNA end fitting TRBJ1-5 better, the J assignment may be wrong. From germline, CDR1 is SEHNR and CDR2 FQNEAQ (reference sequence). The CDR3 sequence is 17 residues long. The CDR3 nucleotides are TGTGCCAGCAGCTTAAAAAGGACAAGGGCTAGCACAGATACGCAGCATTTT. This gives the protein CASSLKRTRASTDTQHF.

As regards this clonotype: A much larger clone is a single base away; this may be a read error. The chain combines TRBV20-1 with TRBJ2-7, with a tentative D call TRBD2 (5 bases). V shed 6 bases and J shed 0 bases, with 9 bases lying between them. The germline V gene has CDR1 DFQATT and CDR2 SNEGSKA (reference sequence). The CDR3 is 12 amino acids. The CDR3 DNA follows: TGCAGTGCAACCACTAGCTCCTACGAGCAGTACTTC. Encoded protein: CSATTSSYEQYF.

Details on this clonotype: This clone may be a read error of a much larger clone one base away. V and J are TRBV25-1 and TRBJ1-1, with a possible D match to TRBD1 (6 bases). Per the germline V gene, CDR1 is MGHDK and CDR2 is SYGVNS. This CDR3 has 14 amino acids. The CDR3 sequence is CARSDGGLSTEAFF. The CDR3 DNA sequence: TGTGCCCGCAGTGACGGGGGGCTCTCCACTGAAGCTTTCTTT.

The chain carries TRBV2 and TRBJ2-1; no definite D call. The V end lost 8 bases, the J end lost 3 bases, and 17 bases lay between the germline ends. The germline gives CDR1 SNHLY, CDR2 FYNNEI. The CDR3 length is 15 residues. Here the CDR3 DNA reads TGTGCCAGCGAAGTCACCGCAACTATCTACAATGAGCAGTTCTTC. Its translation: CASEVTATIYNEQFF.

This clonotype turned up a few times. This sequence joins TRBV4-1 and TRBJ1-1; D gene uncertain. The V gene lost 2 bases and the J gene lost 1 base, with 8 bases spanning the gap. The CDR3 has 14 residues. Germline V gives CDR1 MGHRA, CDR2 YSYEKL. DNA for the CDR3: TGCGCCAGCAGCCAAACCTTCACGAACACTGAAGCTTTCTTT. It encodes CASSQTFTNTEAFF.

The gene calls are TRBV9 and TRBJ2-3; TRBD1 aligns across 10 bases. CDR3 length: 15 amino acids. V lost 2 bases, J lost 3 bases, and 3 bases stayed unmatched. Germline CDR1 is SGDLS and CDR2 is YYNGEE. The CDR3 protein is CASSVGGQGTDTQYF. In DNA, the CDR3 is TGTGCCAGCAGCGTTGGGGGACAGGGGACAGATACGCAGTATTTT. The full variable domain, its missing parts supplied by reference TRBV9 and TRBJ2-3, is DSGVTQTPKHLITATGQRVTLRCSPRSGDLSVYWYQQSLDQGLQFLIQYYNGEERAKGNILERFSAQQFPDLHSELNLSSLELGDSALYFCASSVGGQGTDTQYFGPGTRLTVL.

To note about this clonotype: A read error is likely, as this CDR3 ends without the conserved phenylalanine or tryptophan. V gene TRBV7-9 combines with J gene TRBJ2-7; a weak D match, TRBD2 (5 bases). The CDR3 is 14 amino acids. Germline assignment: CDR1 SEHNR and CDR2 FQNEAQ (reference sequence). Trimming stripped 6 bases from V and 4 bases from J, with 16 bases between. For the CDR3, the DNA is TGTGCCAGCAGGTCCTGGGAGAGGAGTTACGAGCAGTACTCC. It codes for CASRSWERSYEQYS.

This rearrangement joins TRBV13 to TRBJ2-1; perhaps TRBD1 as D (5 bases). This CDR3 has 16 amino acids. Trimming took 0 bases from V and 2 from J, leaving 11 bases between them. CDR1 and CDR2 (germline): PRHDT, FYEKMQ (reference sequence). The CDR3 nucleotides read TGTGCCAGCAGCTTAGGGTTCAGGGCGGCCTACAATGAGCAGTTCTTC. Amino acids: CASSLGFRAAYNEQFF.

This clonotype was counted at least ten times. The chain joins TRBV13 to TRBJ2-3, with 12 positions matching TRBD2. Germline lookup yields CDR1 PRHDT and CDR2 FYEKMQ (reference sequence). The V and J ends lost 6 bases and 0 bases, in that order; junction bases with no gene match: 16. This CDR3 spans 20 amino acids. The CDR3 DNA sequence: TGTGCCAGCAGGGACTTCACGGGACTAGCGGGTCACCATAGCACAGATACGCAGTATTTT. Protein product: CASRDFTGLAGHHSTDTQYF.

This clonotype was seen repeatedly, ten times or more. The gene calls are TRBV3-1 and TRBJ2-4; TRBD2 agrees at 13 bases. This CDR3 has 16 residues. Germline values: CDR1 LGHDT, CDR2 YNNKEL (reference sequence). The junction had 11 bases not matched to a gene; V was cut back by 4 bases and J by 11 bases. The CDR3 loop reads CASSPTPGTSGEVQYF. DNA of the CDR3: TGTGCCAGCAGCCCGACGCCCGGGACTAGCGGGGAGGTTCAGTACTTC.

Details on this clonotype: This may arise from a read error, as a much more abundant clone is one base away. The J gene is TRBJ1-5, the V gene TRBV6-5; D is undetermined. Between the trimmed V and J ends, which lost 0 bases and 7 bases, there was a span of 19 bases. Germline V gives CDR1 MNHEY, CDR2 SVGAGI. The CDR3 has 17 amino acids. The CDR3: CASSYSLPGRSWQPQHF. The CDR3 DNA follows: TGTGCCAGCAGTTACTCGTTGCCCGGGCGGTCGTGGCAGCCCCAGCATTTT.